Below are 23 T cell receptor beta chains sequenced from a single sample in a study of radiation and T cells in renal cell carcinoma. Time point indicated: baseline pretreatment blood. Indicated treatment: 15 Gy SBRT to primary tumor, nephrectomy 4 weeks later. Clones were read by immunoSEQ multiplex PCR, and TCRdb kept only the in-frame ones, dropping some. Of some 120,000 clones listed, about four fifths are singletons. Material: blood, obtained from a patient whose treatment included radiotherapy and nephrectomy. The receptors were gathered from a woman in her sixties or seventies with renal cell carcinoma.

This clone has a count of ten or more. The chain is built from TRBV19 and TRBJ1-2, with D perhaps TRBD1 (5 bases). V was pared by 5 bases and J by 4 bases, with 17 bases between. Germline CDR1 reads LNHDA; CDR2 reads SQIVND (reference sequence). The CDR3 totals 15 residues. CDR3 DNA: TGTGCCAGTAGTGCCGCCGGGACGGACGTCTATGGCTACACCTTC. As protein: CASSAAGTDVYGYTF. The whole variable domain, remainder taken from reference TRBV19 and TRBJ1-2, is DGGITQSPKYLFRKEGQNVTLSCEQNLNHDAMYWYRQDPGQGLRLIYYSQIVNDFQKGDIAEGYSVSREKKESFPLTVTSAQKNPTAFYLCASSAAGTDVYGYTFGSGTRLTVV.

This clone was counted a few times. The chain couples TRBV28 to TRBJ1-4, with 7 bases identical to TRBD1. From germline, CDR1 is MDHEN and CDR2 SYDVKM. The CDR3 sequence is 15 residues long. Unmatched junction bases numbered 10, after V lost 4 bases and J lost 8 bases. CDR3 coding DNA: TGTGCCAGCAGTTCTCAGAGGGGGCTCGGAGAAAAACTGTTTTTT. Residues: CASSSQRGLGEKLFF.

In its sample, this clone was seen a few times. V gene TRBV19 combines with J gene TRBJ1-4; possibly TRBD1 for D (5 bases). The V end lost 6 bases, the J end lost 2 bases, and 10 bases lay between the germline ends. Germline V gene data show CDR1 as LNHDA and CDR2 as SQIVND (reference sequence). This CDR3 contains 14 residues. CDR3 DNA: TGTGCCAGTAGCTTCGGGACTACTAATGAAAAACTGTTTTTT. Protein product: CASSFGTTNEKLFF.

The genes are TRBV6-6 and TRBJ1-2, with D maybe TRBD1 (5 bases). Trimming shortened V by 8 bases and J by 2 bases, and 9 bases separated the two germline ends. The germline gives CDR1 MNHNY, CDR2 SVGAGI (reference sequence). The CDR3 is made up of 12 amino acids. The CDR3 is CASEQGNYGYTF. The CDR3 DNA sequence: TGTGCCAGCGAGCAGGGAAACTATGGCTACACCTTC.

This chain connects TRBV28 to TRBJ1-1; possibly TRBD1 for D (6 bases). CDR3 length: 14 residues. The germline CDR1 and CDR2 sequences are MDHEN and SYDVKM. V lost 3 bases to trimming and J lost 7 bases, with 15 bases between them. In nucleotides, the CDR3 is TGTGCCAGCAGTTTGGGTCAGGGGTGGGGTGAAGCTTTCTTT. This encodes CASSLGQGWGEAFF.

CDR3 DNA: TGCGCCAGCACACGGACAGACCTACCCTACGAGCAGTACTTC. Its translation: CASTRTDLPYEQYF. The chain has TRBV5-1 and TRBJ2-7, with D tentatively TRBD1 (6 bases). The germline V and J ends were trimmed by 6 bases and 2 bases, with 15 bases remaining between them. This CDR3 comprises 14 residues. CDR1 and CDR2 from the germline V gene are SGHRS and YFSETQ.

The V call is TRBV2, the J call TRBJ1-1; D perhaps matches TRBD1 (5 bases). V was cut by 9 bases and J by 2 bases, with 16 bases left in between. The germline CDR1 and CDR2 sequences are SNHLY and FYNNEI. The CDR3 is 14 residues long. CDR3 loop: CASRGASENTEAFF. In DNA, the CDR3 is TGTGCCAGTCGGGGCGCGTCAGAAAACACTGAAGCTTTCTTT.

In DNA, the CDR3 is TGTGCCAGCAGCTCCCTCGACAGGGAGTGGATGAACACTGAAGCTTTCTTT. Translated: CASSSLDREWMNTEAFF. This rearrangement joins TRBV7-2 to TRBJ1-1; 7 nucleotides align to TRBD1. Germline values: CDR1 SGHTA, CDR2 FQGNSA. This CDR3 contains 17 residues. V lost 4 bases to trimming and J lost 0 bases; unmatched junction nucleotides: 11.

The chain has TRBV4-1 and TRBJ1-5; D gene uncertain. The CDR3 spans 17 residues. Germline V lookup: CDR1 MGHRA, CDR2 YSYEKL. Trimming removed 4 bases at V and 1 base at J, with 17 bases between. The CDR3 DNA reads as TGCGCCAGCAGCCCAGAACCTTCGGTGGGCAGCAATCAGCCCCAGCATTTT. Protein: CASSPEPSVGSNQPQHF.

CDR3 nucleotides: TGTGCCAGCAGCACGCAACAGGGGGGTCTGGGTGAAGCTTTCTTT. Translation: CASSTQQGGLGEAFF. This rearrangement joins TRBV7-3 to TRBJ1-1; 8 nucleotides align to TRBD1. The CDR3 runs 15 residues. The germline V gene has CDR1 SGHTA and CDR2 FQGTGA. J was trimmed by 7 bases and V by 5 bases; bases with no gene match: 12.

This chain links TRBV19 with TRBJ2-1; D remains unclear. CDR3 length: 15 residues. Germline-derived CDR1 and CDR2 are LNHDA and SQIVND (reference sequence). The ends were cut back, 2 bases at V and 2 bases at J, with 10 bases in the middle. In DNA, the CDR3 is TGTGCCAGTAGTATACAAGGGCCTACCTACAATGAGCAGTTCTTC. This gives the protein CASSIQGPTYNEQFF.

The chain links TRBV19 to TRBJ1-4; D possibly corresponds to TRBD1 (5 bases). This CDR3 has 15 residues. Germline V gives CDR1 LNHDA, CDR2 SQIVND (reference sequence). V lost 5 bases and J 3 bases, leaving 13 bases between the germline ends. CDR3 sequence (DNA): TGTGCCAGTAGTCCTTCGGGGCTGGCTAATGAAAAACTGTTTTTT. Amino acid sequence: CASSPSGLANEKLFF.

The CDR3 DNA sequence: TGTGCCAGCAGCCAAGGTTTCGGGAGCGGGAGGACCGATGAGCAGTTCTTC. This sequence encodes CASSQGFGSGRTDEQFF. The V gene is TRBV4-2, the J gene TRBJ2-1, with TRBD2 matching over 9 bases. The CDR3 contains 17 residues. V shed 1 base and J 8 bases; nucleotides not matched to a gene: 12. The germline gives CDR1 LGHNA, CDR2 YNFKEQ.

The chain couples TRBV7-8 to TRBJ2-5, with 7 bases identical to TRBD1. Per germline, CDR1 SGHVS and CDR2 FQNEAQ. The CDR3 spans 15 residues. V was clipped by 3 bases and J by 4 bases; unmatched bases: 8. The CDR3 loop is CASSLTGWKGETQYF. For the CDR3, the DNA is TGTGCCAGCAGCTTGACAGGGTGGAAGGGAGAGACCCAGTACTTC.

The rearrangement uses TRBV6-1 and TRBJ2-7; the D call may be TRBD1 or TRBD2 (5 bases each). This CDR3 is 12 amino acids long. Trimming pared 6 bases from V and 10 bases from J, leaving 16 bases between. Germline CDR1 MNHNS, CDR2 SASEGT. The CDR3 loop reads CASSPTVGGQYF. The CDR3 DNA reads TGTGCCAGCAGCCCTACTGTTGGGGGACAGTACTTC.

The V gene is TRBV4-3, the J gene TRBJ2-2; TRBD1 matches at 7 bases. Germline V lookup: CDR1 LGHNA, CDR2 YSLEER. With V trimmed by 1 base and J by 2 bases, 13 bases remained unmatched. The CDR3 spans 19 residues. The CDR3 sequence is CASSQVSIRDRENTGELFF. CDR3 bases: TGCGCCAGCAGCCAAGTCTCGATCCGAGACAGGGAAAACACCGGGGAGCTGTTTTTT.

The chain combines TRBV5-4 with TRBJ2-1; 10 nucleotides match TRBD2. The CDR3 covers 15 residues. Germline V gene sequence: CDR1 SGHNT, CDR2 YYREEE (reference sequence). V lost 4 bases, J lost 9 bases, and 10 bases stayed unmatched. The CDR3 nucleotides read TGTGCCAGCAGCAGAGCGGGAGGGCCAAAAGGTGAGCAGTTCTTC. Its protein is CASSRAGGPKGEQFF. Complete variable domain (other parts from reference TRBV5-4 and TRBJ2-1): ETGVTQSPTHLIKTRGQQVTLRCSSQSGHNTVSWYQQALGQGPQFIFQYYREEENGRGNFPPRFSGLQFPNYSSELNVNALELDDSALYLCASSRAGGPKGEQFFGPGTRLTVL.

This chain joins TRBV5-4 and TRBJ1-5; TRBD1 is a possible D gene (5 bases). Per the germline V gene, CDR1 is SGHNT and CDR2 is YYREEE (reference sequence). This CDR3 is built from 16 residues. V lost 4 bases to trimming and J lost 0 bases, with 14 bases between them. The CDR3 sequence is CASSPGGVNSNQPQHF. CDR3 nucleotide sequence: TGTGCCAGCAGCCCGGGGGGGGTTAATAGCAATCAGCCCCAGCATTTT.

CDR3 region: CASRSTAGGEQYF. DNA of the CDR3: TGTGCCAGCAGGAGCACGGCGGGAGGCGAGCAGTACTTC. The chain recombines TRBV6-5 with TRBJ2-7; 8 nucleotides line up with TRBD2. The CDR3 length is 13 residues. J lost 6 bases, V lost 6 bases, and 7 bases had no gene match. Germline assignment: CDR1 MNHEY and CDR2 SVGAGI.

The chain uses TRBV11-2 and TRBJ1-2; D gene uncertain. The germline V gene has CDR1 SGHAT and CDR2 FQNNGV. This CDR3 is 14 amino acids long. Trimming took off 2 bases at V and 6 bases at J, with 13 bases between the two ends. In nucleotides, the CDR3 is TGTGCCAGCAGCTTACAGACCCTTAGACATGGCTACACCTTC. This gives the protein CASSLQTLRHGYTF.

This chain links TRBV28 with TRBJ1-1, with D maybe TRBD1 (5 bases). V lost 8 bases and J lost 6, with 13 bases in between. Looked up from germline, CDR1 is MDHEN and CDR2 is SYDVKM. This CDR3 has 12 residues. The CDR3 here is CASLHQGSEAFF. Written as DNA, the CDR3 is TGTGCCAGCTTACACCAGGGCTCTGAAGCTTTCTTT. Complete variable domain (other parts from reference TRBV28 and TRBJ1-1): DVKVTQSSRYLVKRTGEKVFLECVQDMDHENMFWYRQDPGLGLRLIYFSYDVKMKEKGDIPEGYSVSREKKERFSLILESASTNQTSMYLCASLHQGSEAFFGQGTRLTVV.

The chain has TRBV18 and TRBJ1-1; 8 bases are a match to TRBD1. CDR1 and CDR2 from the germline V gene are KGHSH and LQKENI. With V trimmed by 8 bases and J by 4 bases, 18 bases remained unmatched. The CDR3 runs 17 residues. The CDR3 spells CASEGPGTGVFGTEAFF. The CDR3, as DNA: TGTGCCAGCGAGGGACCCGGGACAGGTGTTTTCGGCACTGAAGCTTTCTTT.

This clone appeared once. Other DNA sequences in the sample encode the same CDR3. The V gene is TRBV18, the J gene TRBJ2-7; D perhaps matches TRBD1 (6 bases). The CDR3 is 12 amino acids. Per the germline V gene, CDR1 is KGHSH and CDR2 is LQKENI. The ends were cut back, 6 bases at V and 3 bases at J, with 9 bases in the middle. The DNA of the CDR3 is TGTGCCAGCTCCCCGGACAGCTACGAGCAGTACTTC. It yields the protein CASSPDSYEQYF.